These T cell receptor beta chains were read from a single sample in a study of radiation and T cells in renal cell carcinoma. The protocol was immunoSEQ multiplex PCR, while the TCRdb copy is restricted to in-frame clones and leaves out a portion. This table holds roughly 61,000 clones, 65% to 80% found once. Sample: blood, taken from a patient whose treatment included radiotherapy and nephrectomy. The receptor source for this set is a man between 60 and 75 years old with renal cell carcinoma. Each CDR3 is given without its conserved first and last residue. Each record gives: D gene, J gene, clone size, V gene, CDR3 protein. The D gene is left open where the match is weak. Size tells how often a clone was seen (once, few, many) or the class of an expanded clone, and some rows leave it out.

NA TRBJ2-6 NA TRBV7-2 ASSLRTVSLSGANVLT
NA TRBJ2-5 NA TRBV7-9 ASSTGTQFGKTQY
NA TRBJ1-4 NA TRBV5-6 ASSPPGTFNEKLF
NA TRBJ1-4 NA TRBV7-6 ASSLARGRKLF
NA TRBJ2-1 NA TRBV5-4 ASSGWAVANEQF
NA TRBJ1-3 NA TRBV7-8 ASSPQPNTIY
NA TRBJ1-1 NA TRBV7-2 ASSLARMNTEAF
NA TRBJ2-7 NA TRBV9 ASSVNSYSEQY
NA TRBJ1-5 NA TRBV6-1 ASSEAVGPNQPQH
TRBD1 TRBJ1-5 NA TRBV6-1 ASSETGGSNQPQH
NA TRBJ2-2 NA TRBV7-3 ASSLDGSVTGELF
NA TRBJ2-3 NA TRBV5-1 ASSLVLRSTDTQY
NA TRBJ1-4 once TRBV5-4 ASSLSRGGNEKLF
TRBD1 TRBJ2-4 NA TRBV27 ATTGAPSLAKNIQY
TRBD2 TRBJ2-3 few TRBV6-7 ASSSSGGASQY
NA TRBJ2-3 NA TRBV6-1 ASSGLSWVPDTQY
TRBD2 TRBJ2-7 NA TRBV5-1 ASSLAAASGGLSYEQY
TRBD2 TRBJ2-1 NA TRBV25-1 ASRSIGGFAYNEQF
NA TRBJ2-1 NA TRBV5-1 ASSTRDPTYNEQF
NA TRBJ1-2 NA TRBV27 ASSPQGDGYT
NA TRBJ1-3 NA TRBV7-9 ASSLENLSSGNTIY
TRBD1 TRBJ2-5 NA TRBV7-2 ASSLGQGAYETQY
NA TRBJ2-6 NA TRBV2 ASSLLQSGANVLT
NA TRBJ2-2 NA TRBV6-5 ASSYSQGMGTGELF
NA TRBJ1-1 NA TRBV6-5 ASSYRRDTEAF
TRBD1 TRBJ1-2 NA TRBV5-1 ASSLALGQFGHT